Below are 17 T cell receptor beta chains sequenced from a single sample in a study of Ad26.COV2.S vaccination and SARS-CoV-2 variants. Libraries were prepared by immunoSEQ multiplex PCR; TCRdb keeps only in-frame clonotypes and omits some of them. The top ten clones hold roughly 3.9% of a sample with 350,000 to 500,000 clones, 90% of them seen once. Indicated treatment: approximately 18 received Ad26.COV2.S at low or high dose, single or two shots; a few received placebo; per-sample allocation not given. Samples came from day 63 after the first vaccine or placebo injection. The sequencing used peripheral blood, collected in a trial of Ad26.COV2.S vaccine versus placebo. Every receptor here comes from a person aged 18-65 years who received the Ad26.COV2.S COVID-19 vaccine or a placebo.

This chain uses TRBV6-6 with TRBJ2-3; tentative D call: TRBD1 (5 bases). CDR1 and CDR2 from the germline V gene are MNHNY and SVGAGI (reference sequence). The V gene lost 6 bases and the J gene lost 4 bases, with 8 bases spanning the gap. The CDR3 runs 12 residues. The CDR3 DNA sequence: TGTGCCAGCAGCTTGACAGCAGATACGCAGTATTTT. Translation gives CASSLTADTQYF.

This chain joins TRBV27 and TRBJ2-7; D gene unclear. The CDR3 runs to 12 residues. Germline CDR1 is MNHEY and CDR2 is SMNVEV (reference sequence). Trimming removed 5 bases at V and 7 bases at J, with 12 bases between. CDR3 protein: CASSRTSGEQYF. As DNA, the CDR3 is TGTGCCAGCAGTCGTACCAGTGGGGAGCAGTACTTC.

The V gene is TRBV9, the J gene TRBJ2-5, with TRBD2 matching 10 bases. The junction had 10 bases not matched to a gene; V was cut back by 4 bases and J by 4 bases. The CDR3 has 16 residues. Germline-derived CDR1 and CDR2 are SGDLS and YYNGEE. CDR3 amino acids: CASSPQREGRLETQYF. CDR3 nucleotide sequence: TGTGCCAGCAGCCCACAGCGGGAGGGCCGTTTAGAGACCCAGTACTTC.

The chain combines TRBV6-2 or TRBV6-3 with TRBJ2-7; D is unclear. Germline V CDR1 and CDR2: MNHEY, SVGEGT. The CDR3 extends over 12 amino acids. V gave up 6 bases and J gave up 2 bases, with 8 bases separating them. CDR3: CASSDAPYEQYF. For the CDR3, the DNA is TGTGCCAGCAGCGACGCTCCCTACGAGCAGTACTTC.

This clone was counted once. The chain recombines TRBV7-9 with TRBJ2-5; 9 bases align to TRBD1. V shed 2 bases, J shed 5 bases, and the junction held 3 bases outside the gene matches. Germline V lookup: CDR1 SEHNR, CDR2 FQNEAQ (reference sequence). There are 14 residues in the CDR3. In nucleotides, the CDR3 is TGTGCCAGCAGCTTAACTGGGACAGGGGAGACCCAGTACTTC. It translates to CASSLTGTGETQYF.

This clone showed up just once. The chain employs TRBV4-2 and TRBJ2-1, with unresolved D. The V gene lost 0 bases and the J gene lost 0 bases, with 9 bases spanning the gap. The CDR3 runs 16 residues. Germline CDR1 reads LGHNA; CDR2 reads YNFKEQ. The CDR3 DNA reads TGTGCCAGCAGCCAAGAAGGCACCCACTCCTACAATGAGCAGTTCTTC. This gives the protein CASSQEGTHSYNEQFF.

In DNA, the CDR3 is TGTGCCAGCAGTTCACTACCTGGACAGGGGAGTCACGAGCAGTACTTC. Translation: CASSSLPGQGSHEQYF. The V and J genes are TRBV28 and TRBJ2-7, with 9 bases that match TRBD1. V gave up 4 bases and J gave up 5 bases; unmatched junction bases: 12. This CDR3 is 16 amino acids long. Germline loops: CDR1 MDHEN, CDR2 SYDVKM.

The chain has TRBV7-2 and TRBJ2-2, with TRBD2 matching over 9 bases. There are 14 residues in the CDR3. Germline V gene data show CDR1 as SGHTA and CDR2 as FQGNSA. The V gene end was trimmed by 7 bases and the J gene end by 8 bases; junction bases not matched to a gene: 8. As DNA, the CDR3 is TGTGCCAGCATTCGGCGGGAGGGCCTAGGGGAGCTGTTTTTT. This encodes CASIRREGLGELFF.

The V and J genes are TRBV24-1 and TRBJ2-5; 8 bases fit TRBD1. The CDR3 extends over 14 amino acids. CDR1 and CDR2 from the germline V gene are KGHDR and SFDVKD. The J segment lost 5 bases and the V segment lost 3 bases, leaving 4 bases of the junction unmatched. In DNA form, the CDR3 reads TGTGCCACCAGTGATCGACAGGGGATTGAGACCCAGTACTTC. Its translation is CATSDRQGIETQYF.

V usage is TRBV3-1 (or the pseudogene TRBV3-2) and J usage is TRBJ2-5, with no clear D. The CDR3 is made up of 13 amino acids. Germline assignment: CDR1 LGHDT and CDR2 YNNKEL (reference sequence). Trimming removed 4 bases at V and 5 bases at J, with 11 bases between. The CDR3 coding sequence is TGTGCCAGCAGCCTTGGAATGAGGGAGACCCAGTACTTC. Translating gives CASSLGMRETQYF.

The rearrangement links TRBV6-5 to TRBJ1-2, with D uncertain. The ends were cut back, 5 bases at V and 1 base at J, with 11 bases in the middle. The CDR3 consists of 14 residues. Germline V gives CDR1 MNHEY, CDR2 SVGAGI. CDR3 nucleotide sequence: TGTGCCAGCAGTCCCGGCGCGAATAACTATGGCTACACCTTC. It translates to CASSPGANNYGYTF.

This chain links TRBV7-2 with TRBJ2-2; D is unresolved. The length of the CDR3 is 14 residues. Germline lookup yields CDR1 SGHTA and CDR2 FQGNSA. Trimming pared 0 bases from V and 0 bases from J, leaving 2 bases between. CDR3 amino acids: CASSLAPNTGELFF. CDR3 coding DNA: TGTGCCAGCAGCTTAGCGCCGAACACCGGGGAGCTGTTTTTT.

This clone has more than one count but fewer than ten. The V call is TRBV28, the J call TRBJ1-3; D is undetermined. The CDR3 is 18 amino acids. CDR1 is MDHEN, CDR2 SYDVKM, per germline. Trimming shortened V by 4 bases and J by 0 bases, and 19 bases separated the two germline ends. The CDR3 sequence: CASSSPYFQTDSGNTIYF. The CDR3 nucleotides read TGTGCCAGCAGTTCCCCTTATTTTCAAACGGACTCTGGAAACACCATATATTTT.

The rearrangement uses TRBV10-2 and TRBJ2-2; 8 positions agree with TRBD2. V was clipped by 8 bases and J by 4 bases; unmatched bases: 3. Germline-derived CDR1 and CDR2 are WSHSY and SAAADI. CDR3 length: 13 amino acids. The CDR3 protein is CASGGRSTGELFF. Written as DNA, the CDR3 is TGCGCCAGCGGCGGGAGGAGCACCGGGGAGCTGTTTTTT.

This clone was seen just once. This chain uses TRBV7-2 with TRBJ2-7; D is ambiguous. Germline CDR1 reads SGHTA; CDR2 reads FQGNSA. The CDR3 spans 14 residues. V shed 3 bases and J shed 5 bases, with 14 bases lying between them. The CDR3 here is CASSFPDLGNEQYF. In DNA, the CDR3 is TGTGCCAGCAGCTTCCCCGACCTCGGCAACGAGCAGTACTTC.

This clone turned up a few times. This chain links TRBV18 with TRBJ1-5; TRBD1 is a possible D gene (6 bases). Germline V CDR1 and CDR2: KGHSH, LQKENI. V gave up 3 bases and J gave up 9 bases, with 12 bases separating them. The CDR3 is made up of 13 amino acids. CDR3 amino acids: CASSPEGGRPQHF. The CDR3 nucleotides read TGTGCCAGCTCACCTGAAGGGGGGAGGCCCCAGCATTTT. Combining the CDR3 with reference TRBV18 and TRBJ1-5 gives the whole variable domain NAGVMQNPRHLVRRRGQEARLRCSPMKGHSHVYWYRQLPEEGLKFMVYLQKENIIDESGMPKERFSAEFPKEGPSILRIQQVVRGDSAAYFCASSPEGGRPQHFGDGTRLSIL.

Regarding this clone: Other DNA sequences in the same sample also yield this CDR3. Written as DNA, the CDR3 is TGTGCCAGCAGTTTAAGCTATAATGAGCAGTTCTTC. Translated, it gives CASSLSYNEQFF. The V gene is TRBV12-3 or TRBV12-4, the J gene TRBJ2-1, with no clear D. Trimming took off 2 bases at V and 7 bases at J, with 6 bases between the two ends. The CDR3 runs to 12 residues.